This record covers a single T cell receptor beta chain. Sequencing used immunoSEQ multiplex PCR; TCRdb keeps in-frame clones, though not all of them. This sample carries a few hundred thousand clones, roughly 87% of them seen once, and the ten largest clones take under 0.95%. These data come from a study of blood T cell repertoires in COVID-19. The germline V gene has CDR1 SGHDT and CDR2 YYEEEE. The CDR3 is 15 amino acids. The ends lost 6 bases at V and 4 bases at J; junction bases unmatched: 9. The sequencing input was peripheral blood. V usage is TRBV5-6 and J usage is TRBJ2-4; 8 bases are shared with TRBD1. This clonotype originated in a woman in her thirties with acute or convalescent COVID-19. The CDR3: CASTLGTGGKNIQYF. The CDR3 bases are TGTGCCAGCACCCTCGGGACAGGCGGTAAAAACATTCAGTACTTC.